Sequencing of this T cell receptor (beta chain) was carried out in a study of blood T cells in healthy people across ages. Study-wide findings and caveats: Diversity figures derived from one million T cells were judged to underestimate the true value.

As for this clonotype: Its specificity is not known.

The V gene end was trimmed by 0 bases and the J gene end by 5 bases; junction bases not matched to a gene: 12. Germline values: CDR1 DFQATT, CDR2 SNEGSKA (reference sequence). The CDR3 runs to 18 residues. Primers used in a second PCR of roughly 6 to 12 cycles were a sample-barcoded 5' primer and a J-beta primer mix. Every cDNA molecule bore a tag from a template-switch adaptor containing 12 random nucleotides. CDR3-containing paired-end reads numbered at least 3 million in each sample. TCRdb reprocessed the 5' RACE reads via MiXCR and lists one record per CDR3 protein. Of about 640,000 distinct CDR3 sequences in the sample, 25% to 35% are singletons; the top ten hold about a sixth.

The TCR originated in a woman of 80 years or more in good health. The rearrangement links TRBV20-1 to TRBJ2-3; 12 bases fit TRBD2. Sequencing was carried out using blood. The CDR3 loop reads CSARDGGLAGGQRDTQYF. CDR3 bases: TGCAGTGCTAGAGATGGGGGGCTAGCGGGGGGGCAAAGAGATACGCAGTATTTT.